The clone carrying this T cell receptor (beta chain) was recorded a few times. Its antigen is undetermined. These data belong to a study of identical twins. Study-wide points: Invariant populations such as MAIT and iNKT cells could partly muddle zero-insertion analyses. Less excess twin sharing appeared in beta out-of-frame sequences. Cord blood beta clonotypes present at high abundance carried fewer insertions; no such pattern appeared in memory repertoires.

MiXCR, run by TCRdb on the 5' RACE reads, gives a single entry per CDR3 protein. Among 400,000 to 500,000 distinct CDR3 sequences listed, over 11% were seen once. This CDR3 has 15 residues. J gave up 6 bases and V 5 bases, and 9 bases lay outside the gene matches. The sample also formed part of further work on yellow fever vaccine responses in identical twins.

Sequenced sample: CD4+ T cells sorted from blood. The clonotype was recovered from a woman aged 18 to 35 in good health. The rearrangement joins TRBV12-3 or TRBV12-4 to TRBJ2-1; the match to TRBD2 covers 8 bases. Here the CDR3 reads CASSRGGGRGNEQFF. The CDR3 coding sequence is TGTGCCAGCAGTCGGGGGGGCGGGAGAGGCAATGAGCAGTTCTTC.